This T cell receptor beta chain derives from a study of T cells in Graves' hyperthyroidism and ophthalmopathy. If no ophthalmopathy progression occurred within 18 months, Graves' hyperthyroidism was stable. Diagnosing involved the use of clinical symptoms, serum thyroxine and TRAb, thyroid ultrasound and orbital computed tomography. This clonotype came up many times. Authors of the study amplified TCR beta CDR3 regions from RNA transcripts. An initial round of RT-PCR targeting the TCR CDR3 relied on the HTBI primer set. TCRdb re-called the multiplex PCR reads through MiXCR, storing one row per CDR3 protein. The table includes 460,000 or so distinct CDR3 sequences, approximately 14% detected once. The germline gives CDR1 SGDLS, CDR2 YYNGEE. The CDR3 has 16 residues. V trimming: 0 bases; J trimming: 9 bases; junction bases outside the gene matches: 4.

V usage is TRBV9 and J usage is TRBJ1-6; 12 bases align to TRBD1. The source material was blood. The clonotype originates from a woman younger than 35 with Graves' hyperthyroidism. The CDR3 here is CASSVEPGQGASPLHF. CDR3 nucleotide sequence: TGTGCCAGCAGCGTAGAGCCGGGACAGGGGGCTTCACCCCTCCACTTT.